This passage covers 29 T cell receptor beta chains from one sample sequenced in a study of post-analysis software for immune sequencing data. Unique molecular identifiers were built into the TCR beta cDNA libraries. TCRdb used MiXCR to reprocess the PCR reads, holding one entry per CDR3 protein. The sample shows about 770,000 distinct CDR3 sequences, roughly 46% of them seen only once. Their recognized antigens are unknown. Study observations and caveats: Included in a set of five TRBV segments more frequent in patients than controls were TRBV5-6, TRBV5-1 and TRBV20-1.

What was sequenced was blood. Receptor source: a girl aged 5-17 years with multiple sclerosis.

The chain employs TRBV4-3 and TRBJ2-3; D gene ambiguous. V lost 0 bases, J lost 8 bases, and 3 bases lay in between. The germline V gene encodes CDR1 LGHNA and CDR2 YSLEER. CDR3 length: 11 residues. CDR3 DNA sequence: TGCGCCAGCAGCCAAGATGGTACGCAGTATTTT. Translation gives CASSQDGTQYF.

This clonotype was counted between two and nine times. The CDR3 DNA reads TGTGCCAGCAGCTCCGTCTCGAGGGACAGAAGCTACGAGCAGTACTTC. Protein product: CASSSVSRDRSYEQYF. V usage is TRBV7-2 and J usage is TRBJ2-7, with 7 bases fitting TRBD1. The V and J ends lost 4 bases and 3 bases, in that order; junction bases with no gene match: 12. Germline V CDR1 and CDR2: SGHTA, FQGNSA. The CDR3 has 16 amino acids.

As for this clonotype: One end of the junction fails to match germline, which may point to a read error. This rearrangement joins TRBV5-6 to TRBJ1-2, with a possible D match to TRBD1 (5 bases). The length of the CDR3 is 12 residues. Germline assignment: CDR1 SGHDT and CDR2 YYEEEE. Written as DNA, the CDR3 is TGTACCAGCAGCGAGGGACCATATGGCTACACCTTC. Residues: CTSSEGPYGYTF.

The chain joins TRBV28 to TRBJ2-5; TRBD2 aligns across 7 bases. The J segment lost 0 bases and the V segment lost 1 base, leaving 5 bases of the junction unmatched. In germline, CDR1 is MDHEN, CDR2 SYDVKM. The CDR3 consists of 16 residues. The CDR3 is CASSLFLAGDQETQYF. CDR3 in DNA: TGTGCCAGCAGTTTATTCCTGGCGGGAGACCAAGAGACCCAGTACTTC.

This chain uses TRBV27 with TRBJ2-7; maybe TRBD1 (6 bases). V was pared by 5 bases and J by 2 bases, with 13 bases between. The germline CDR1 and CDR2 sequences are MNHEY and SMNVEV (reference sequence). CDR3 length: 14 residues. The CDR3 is CASSPNQGPYEQYF. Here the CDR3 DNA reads TGTGCCAGCAGTCCTAACCAGGGGCCCTACGAGCAGTACTTC.

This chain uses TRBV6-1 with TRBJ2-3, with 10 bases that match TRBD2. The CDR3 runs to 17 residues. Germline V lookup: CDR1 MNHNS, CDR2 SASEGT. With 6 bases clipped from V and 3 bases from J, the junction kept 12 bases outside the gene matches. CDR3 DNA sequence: TGTGCCAGCAGCCCGTGGGGGGCTAGCGGGAGTACAGATACGCAGTATTTT. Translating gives CASSPWGASGSTDTQYF.

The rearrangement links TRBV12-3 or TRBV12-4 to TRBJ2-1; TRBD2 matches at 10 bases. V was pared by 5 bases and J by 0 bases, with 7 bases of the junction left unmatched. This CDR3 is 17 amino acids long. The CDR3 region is CASSLGLAAFSYNEQFF. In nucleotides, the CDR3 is TGTGCCAGCAGTCTTGGACTAGCGGCCTTCTCCTACAATGAGCAGTTCTTC.

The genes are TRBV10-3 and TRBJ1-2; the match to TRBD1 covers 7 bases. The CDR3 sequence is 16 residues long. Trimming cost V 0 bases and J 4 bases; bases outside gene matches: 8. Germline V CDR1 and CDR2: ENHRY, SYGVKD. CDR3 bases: TGTGCCATCAGTGAGTCAAGAGGGGGCGCTGGCTATGGCTACACCTTC. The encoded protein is CAISESRGGAGYGYTF.

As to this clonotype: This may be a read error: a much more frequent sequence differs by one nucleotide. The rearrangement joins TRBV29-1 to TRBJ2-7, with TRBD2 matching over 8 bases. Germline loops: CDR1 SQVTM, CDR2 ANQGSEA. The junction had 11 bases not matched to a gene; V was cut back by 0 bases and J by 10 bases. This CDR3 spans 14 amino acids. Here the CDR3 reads CSVEDRSGSDTQYF. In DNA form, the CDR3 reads TGCAGCGTTGAAGATCGCAGCGGGAGTGACACCCAGTACTTC.

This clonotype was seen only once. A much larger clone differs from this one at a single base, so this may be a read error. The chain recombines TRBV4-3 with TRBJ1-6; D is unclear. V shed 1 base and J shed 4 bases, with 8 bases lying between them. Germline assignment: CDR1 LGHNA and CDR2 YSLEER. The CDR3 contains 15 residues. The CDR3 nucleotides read TGCGCCAGCAGCCAAGGCGCCGCTTATAATTCACCCCTCCACTTT. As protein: CASSQGAAYNSPLHF.

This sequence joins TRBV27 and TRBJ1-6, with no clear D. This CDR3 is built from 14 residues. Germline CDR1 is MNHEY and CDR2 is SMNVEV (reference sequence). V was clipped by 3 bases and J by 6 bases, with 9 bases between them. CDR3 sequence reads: CASSFMGRNSPLHF. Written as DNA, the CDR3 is TGTGCCAGCAGTTTTATGGGTCGTAATTCACCCCTCCACTTT.

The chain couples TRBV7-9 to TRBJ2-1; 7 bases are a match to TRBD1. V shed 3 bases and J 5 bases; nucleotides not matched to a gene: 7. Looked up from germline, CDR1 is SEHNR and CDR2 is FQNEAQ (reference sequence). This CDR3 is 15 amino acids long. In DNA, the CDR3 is TGTGCCAGCAGCTTGGCGACAGGGTTCCACAATGAGCAGTTCTTC. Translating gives CASSLATGFHNEQFF.

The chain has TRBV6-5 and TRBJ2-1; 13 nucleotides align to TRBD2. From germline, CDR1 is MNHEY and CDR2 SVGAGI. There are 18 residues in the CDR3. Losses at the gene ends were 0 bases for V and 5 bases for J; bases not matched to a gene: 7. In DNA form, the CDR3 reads TGTGCCAGCAGTTACTCGATTACTAGCGGGAGGGTCCACAATGAGCAGTTCTTC. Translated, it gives CASSYSITSGRVHNEQFF.

CDR3 protein: CAISDTGRALNEQFF. CDR3 bases: TGTGCCATCAGTGACACCGGGAGGGCCTTGAATGAGCAGTTCTTC. The chain recombines TRBV10-3 with TRBJ2-1; 8 positions agree with TRBD2. V lost 3 bases and J lost 7; bases outside the gene matches: 8. From germline, CDR1 is ENHRY and CDR2 SYGVKD. This CDR3 contains 15 residues.

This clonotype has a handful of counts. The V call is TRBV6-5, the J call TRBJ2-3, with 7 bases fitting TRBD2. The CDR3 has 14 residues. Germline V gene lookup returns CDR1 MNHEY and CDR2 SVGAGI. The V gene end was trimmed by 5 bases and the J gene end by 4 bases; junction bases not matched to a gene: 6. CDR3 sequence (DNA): TGTGCCAGCAGTGAACTAGCGCGGGCAGATACGCAGTATTTT. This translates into CASSELARADTQYF.

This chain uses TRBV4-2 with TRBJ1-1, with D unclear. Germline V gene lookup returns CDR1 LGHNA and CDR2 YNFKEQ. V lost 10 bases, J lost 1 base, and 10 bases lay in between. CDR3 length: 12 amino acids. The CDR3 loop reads CATQNGNTEAFF. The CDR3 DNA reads TGTGCCACCCAGAACGGGAACACTGAAGCTTTCTTT.

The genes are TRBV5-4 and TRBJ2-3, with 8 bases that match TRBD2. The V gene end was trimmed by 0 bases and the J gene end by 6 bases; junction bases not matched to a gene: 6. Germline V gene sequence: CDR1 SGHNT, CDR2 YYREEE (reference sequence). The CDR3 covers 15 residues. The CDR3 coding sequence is TGTGCCAGCAGCTTGGAAGCGGGAGTGGTTGATACGCAGTATTTT. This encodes CASSLEAGVVDTQYF.

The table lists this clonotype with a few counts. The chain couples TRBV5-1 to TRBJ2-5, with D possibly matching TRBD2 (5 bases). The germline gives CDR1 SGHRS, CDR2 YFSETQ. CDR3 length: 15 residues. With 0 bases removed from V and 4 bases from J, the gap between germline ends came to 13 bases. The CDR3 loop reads CASSLGPAARETQYF. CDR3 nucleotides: TGCGCCAGCAGCTTGGGGCCAGCGGCGAGAGAGACCCAGTACTTC.

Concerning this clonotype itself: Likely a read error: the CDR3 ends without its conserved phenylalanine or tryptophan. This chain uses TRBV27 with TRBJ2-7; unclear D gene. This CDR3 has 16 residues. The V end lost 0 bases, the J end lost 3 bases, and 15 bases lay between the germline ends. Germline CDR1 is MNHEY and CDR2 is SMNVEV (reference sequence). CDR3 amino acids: CASSLSLRTAIYEQYL. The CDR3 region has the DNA TGTGCCAGCAGTTTATCGTTAAGGACGGCGATCTACGAGCAGTACTTG.

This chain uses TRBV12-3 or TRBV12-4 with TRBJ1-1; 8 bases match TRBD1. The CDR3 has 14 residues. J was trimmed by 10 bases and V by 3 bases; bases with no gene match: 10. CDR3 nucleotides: TGTGCCAGCAGTTTGGGACAGGACCCGACCAGAGCTTTCTTT. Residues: CASSLGQDPTRAFF.

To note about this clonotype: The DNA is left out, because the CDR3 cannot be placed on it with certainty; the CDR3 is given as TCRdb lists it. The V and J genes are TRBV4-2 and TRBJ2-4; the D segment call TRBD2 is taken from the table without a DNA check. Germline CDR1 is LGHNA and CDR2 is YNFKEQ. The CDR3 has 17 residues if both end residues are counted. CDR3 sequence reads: CASSQIVASGSGPSWYF.

The CDR3 DNA reads TGCAGTGCCGCCGGACAAGTTAACTATGGCTACACCTTC. This codes for CSAAGQVNYGYTF. This chain joins TRBV20-1 and TRBJ1-2; D perhaps matches TRBD1 (5 bases). Trimming removed 6 bases at V and 1 base at J, with 12 bases between. This CDR3 has 13 residues. CDR1 is DFQATT, CDR2 SNEGSKA, per germline (reference sequence).

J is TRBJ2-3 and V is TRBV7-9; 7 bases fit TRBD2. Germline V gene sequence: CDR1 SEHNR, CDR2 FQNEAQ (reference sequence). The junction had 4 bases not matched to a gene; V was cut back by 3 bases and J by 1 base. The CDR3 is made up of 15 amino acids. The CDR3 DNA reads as TGTGCCAGCAGCTTCGGGGCGGGAGGCACAGATACGCAGTATTTT. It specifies CASSFGAGGTDTQYF. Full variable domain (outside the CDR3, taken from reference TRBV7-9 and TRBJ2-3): DTGVSQNPRHKITKRGQNVTFRCDPISEHNRLYWYRQTLGQGPEFLTYFQNEAQLEKSRLLSDRFSAERPKGSFSTLEIQRTEQGDSAMYLCASSFGAGGTDTQYFGPGTRLTVL.

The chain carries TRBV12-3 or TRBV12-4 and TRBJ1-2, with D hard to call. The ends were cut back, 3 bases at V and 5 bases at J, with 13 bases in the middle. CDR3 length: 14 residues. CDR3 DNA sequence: TGTGCCAGCAGTTTGTCCGGGAATCCGTATGGCTACACCTTC. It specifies CASSLSGNPYGYTF.

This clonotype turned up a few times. The CDR3 here is CASRRTSPPYEQYF. The CDR3 DNA follows: TGTGCCAGCAGGAGGACTAGCCCCCCCTACGAGCAGTACTTC. The chain is built from TRBV6-6 and TRBJ2-7; 8 bases match TRBD2. V lost 6 bases and J lost 2; bases outside the gene matches: 6. The germline CDR1 and CDR2 sequences are MNHNY and SVGAGI (reference sequence). The CDR3 runs to 14 residues.

This chain's CDR3 is CASSRGTETYEQYF. DNA of the CDR3: TGTGCCAGCAGTCGGGGGACGGAGACCTACGAGCAGTACTTC. The chain recombines TRBV12-3 or TRBV12-4 with TRBJ2-7, with D maybe TRBD2 (6 bases). The CDR3 has 14 amino acids. V was cut by 5 bases and J by 2 bases, with 13 bases left in between.

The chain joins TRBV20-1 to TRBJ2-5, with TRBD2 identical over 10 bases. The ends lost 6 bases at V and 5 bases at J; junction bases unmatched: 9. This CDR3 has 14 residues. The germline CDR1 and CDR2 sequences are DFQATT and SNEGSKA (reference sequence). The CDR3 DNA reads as TGCAGTGCCACTGGACTAGCGGTACGGGAGACCCAGTACTTC. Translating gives CSATGLAVRETQYF.

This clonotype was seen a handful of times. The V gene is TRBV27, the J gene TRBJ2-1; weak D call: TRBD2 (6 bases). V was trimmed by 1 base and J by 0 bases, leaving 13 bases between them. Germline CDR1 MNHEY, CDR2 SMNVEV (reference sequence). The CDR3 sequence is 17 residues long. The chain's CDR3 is CASSLLGGGFSYNEQFF. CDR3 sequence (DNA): TGTGCCAGCAGTTTATTAGGTGGGGGGTTCTCCTACAATGAGCAGTTCTTC.

The CDR3 here is CASSHGAGTRNEQFF. The CDR3 DNA follows: TGTGCCAGCTCCCACGGGGCAGGGACGAGGAATGAGCAGTTCTTC. The J gene is TRBJ2-1, the V gene TRBV6-5; possibly TRBD1 or TRBD2 for D (5 bases each). V was clipped by 8 bases and J by 7 bases, with 21 bases between them. The CDR3 spans 15 residues. Germline V gives CDR1 MNHEY, CDR2 SVGAGI.